The 7 T cell receptor beta chains given below trace back to one sample, sequenced in a study of type 1 regulatory T cells. TCRdb reprocessed the reads via MiXCR and lists one record per CDR3 protein. The sample records 35,000 to 50,000 distinct CDR3 sequences, 12% being singletons. These receptors' antigens are unknown. The sequenced sample was cultured non-Tr1 T cells, either the whole culture or a sorted T cell fraction (not recorded which). The source of these receptors is a human donor in good health.

This clonotype was observed a handful of times. V usage is TRBV7-9 and J usage is TRBJ2-3, with 7 positions matching TRBD1. The CDR3 length is 14 residues. Trimming took 0 bases from V and 7 from J; bases not matched to a gene: 4. Germline CDR1 reads SEHNR; CDR2 reads FQNEAQ (reference sequence). This CDR3 reads CASSLAGQLNTQYF. The CDR3 DNA follows: TGTGCCAGCAGCTTAGCGGGACAGTTAAATACGCAGTATTTT.

The chain is built from TRBV24-1 and TRBJ1-2, with D possibly being TRBD1 (6 bases). The V and J ends lost 6 bases and 4 bases respectively, with 11 bases between them. The CDR3 extends over 13 amino acids. Germline-derived CDR1 and CDR2 are KGHDR and SFDVKD. DNA of the CDR3: TGTGCCACCAGTACGGGACACATCTATGGCTACACCTTC. Translation gives CATSTGHIYGYTF.

This chain connects TRBV7-9 to TRBJ1-1; D might be TRBD1 (6 bases). In germline, CDR1 is SEHNR, CDR2 FQNEAQ (reference sequence). There are 12 residues in the CDR3. Trimming took 4 bases from V and 10 from J, leaving 13 bases between them. The CDR3 nucleotides read TGTGCCAGCAGCTGGGAACAGGGCGGAGCTTTCTTT. This gives the protein CASSWEQGGAFF.

This clonotype was recorded many times. The chain couples TRBV5-4 to TRBJ1-1; D not certain. Germline V lookup: CDR1 SGHNT, CDR2 YYREEE (reference sequence). This CDR3 comprises 13 residues. V was shortened by 4 bases and J by 3 bases, with 10 bases between the two germline ends. Written as DNA, the CDR3 is TGTGCCAGCAGCCAGCGTGTTGACACTGAAGCTTTCTTT. Protein: CASSQRVDTEAFF.

There are many counts of this clonotype. The genes are TRBV6-6 and TRBJ2-7, with TRBD2 as a possible D gene (5 bases). Germline V lookup: CDR1 MNHNY, CDR2 SVGAGI (reference sequence). V was cut by 9 bases and J by 1 base, with 13 bases left in between. There are 13 residues in the CDR3. This CDR3 is CASVRDRSYEQYF. The CDR3 DNA reads as TGTGCCAGTGTGAGGGATAGATCCTACGAGCAGTACTTC.

The table lists this clonotype with many counts. The V and J genes are TRBV12-3 or TRBV12-4 and TRBJ2-2, with D tentatively TRBD1 (6 bases). The V end was cut by 6 bases, the J end by 4 bases, with 15 bases between. The CDR3 has 15 amino acids. Written as DNA, the CDR3 is TGTGCCAGCAGAATCGCGACAGGACTCACCGGGGAGCTGTTTTTT. As protein: CASRIATGLTGELFF.

This clonotype was observed many times. The chain is built from TRBV5-8 and TRBJ2-1; 7 nucleotides line up with TRBD2. With 1 base clipped from V and 5 bases from J, the junction kept 3 bases outside the gene matches. CDR3 length: 14 residues. The germline V gene has CDR1 SGHTS and CDR2 YDEGEE. The CDR3 reads CASSLRGRDNEQFF. In DNA, the CDR3 is TGTGCCAGCAGCTTGCGAGGGAGGGACAATGAGCAGTTCTTC.